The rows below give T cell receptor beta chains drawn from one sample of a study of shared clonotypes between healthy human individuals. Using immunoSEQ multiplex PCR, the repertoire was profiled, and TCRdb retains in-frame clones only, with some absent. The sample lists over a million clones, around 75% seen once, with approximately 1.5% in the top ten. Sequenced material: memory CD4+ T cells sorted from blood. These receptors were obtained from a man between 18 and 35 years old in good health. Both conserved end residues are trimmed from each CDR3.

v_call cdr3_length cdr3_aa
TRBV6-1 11 ASSGQGSEKLF
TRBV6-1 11 ASKAQVTYEQY
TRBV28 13 ASSLGGQANYGYT
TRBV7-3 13 ASSPGTFNTGELF
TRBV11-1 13 ASSPTMGAGSPLH
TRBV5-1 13 ASSLESSGRNIQY
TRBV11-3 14 ASSYRSGGASETQY
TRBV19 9 ASYGGRGYT
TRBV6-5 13 ASTYDANSGNTIY
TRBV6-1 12 ASSDERLSVAQH
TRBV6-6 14 ASKYRTGAGGTEAF
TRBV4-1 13 ASSQGLGADYGYT
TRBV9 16 ASSVGLPGGLIQETQY
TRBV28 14 ASNPGARRTGSNYT
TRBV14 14 ASSLVRTSGNNEQF
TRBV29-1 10 SVSDGHYEQY
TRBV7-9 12 ASSSSDRNTEAF
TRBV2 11 ASSDLGQGSFT
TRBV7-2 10 ASSGTGNTQY
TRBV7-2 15 ASSRLAGIISYNEQF
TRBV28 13 ASSRTIGGYNEQF
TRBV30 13 AWSRTTGRAYEQY
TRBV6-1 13 ASSVGGQGANTIY
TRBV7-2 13 ASSFLQGRLGKLF
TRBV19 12 ASSAGVTYNEQF
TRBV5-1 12 ASSYQGSNSPLH
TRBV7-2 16 ASSYKPLVGSNYNEQF
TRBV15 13 ATSRSGGKSDTQY
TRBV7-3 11 ASSPRGPGELF
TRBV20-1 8 SAQTDTQY
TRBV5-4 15 ASSLGGRTLNKETQY
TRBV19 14 ASTGQGSRFNQPQH
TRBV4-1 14 ASSELAGGSTDTQY
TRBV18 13 ASSPWGARGQPQH
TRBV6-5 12 ASSYSRGRSPLH
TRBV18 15 ASSSREGGLMNTEAF
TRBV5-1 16 ASSLEAQVAVISYEQY
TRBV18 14 ASSPDLREVADTQY
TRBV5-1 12 ASSLDGQNQPQH
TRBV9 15 ASSPRPDGDYNSPLH
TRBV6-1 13 ASSEGSSGANVLT
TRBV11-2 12 ASSLGQVLDEQY
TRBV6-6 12 ASVRDSSFTEAF
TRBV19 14 ASSIAAGGRDEKLF
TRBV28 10 ASSSWTGTPT
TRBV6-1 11 ASSRGGNTEAF
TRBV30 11 ASQGNSNQPQH
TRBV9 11 ASSALGTGELF
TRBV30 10 ACREKGYGYT
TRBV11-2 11 ASSLDLVFGQY
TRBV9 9 ASSGGRGYT
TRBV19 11 ASSLDSYQPQH
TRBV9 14 ASSVDSGVAPDTQY
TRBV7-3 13 ASSLTRGEYNEQF
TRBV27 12 ASSPRDTNQPQH
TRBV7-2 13 ASSLETGIRETQY
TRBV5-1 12 ASSLGQHADTQY
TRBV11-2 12 ASSFAGGVTEAF
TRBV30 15 AWSVPRQGSSNQPQH